The next 9 T cell receptor beta chains were all read from a single sample in a study of T cell responses to AZD1222 COVID-19 vaccine. Sequencing used immunoSEQ multiplex PCR; TCRdb keeps in-frame clones, though not all of them. There are 150,000 to 200,000 clones in the sample; more than 85% occur only once, and around 1.6% lies in the top ten. Here the sequenced sample was peripheral blood, taken 28 days after the second AZD1222 dose. The receptors shown here come from an adult who received the AZD1222 COVID-19 vaccine.

The CDR3: CASSHTGNNEQFF. The CDR3 DNA sequence: TGTGCCAGCAGTCATACAGGGAACAATGAGCAGTTCTTC. The chain is built from TRBV7-3 and TRBJ2-1; TRBD1 might be the D (6 bases). Germline V CDR1 and CDR2: SGHTA, FQGTGA. Trimming cost V 6 bases and J 5 bases, with 11 bases left between them. CDR3 length: 13 amino acids.

V usage is TRBV5-1 and J usage is TRBJ2-4; 8 bases fit TRBD2. Germline CDR1 SGHRS, CDR2 YFSETQ. The CDR3 has 16 amino acids. J was trimmed by 7 bases and V by 3 bases; bases with no gene match: 12. The CDR3 DNA is TGCGCCAGCAGCTGGCCCTCCACTAGCGGAGCCAACATTCAGTACTTC. Its translation is CASSWPSTSGANIQYF.

The chain combines TRBV6-6 with TRBJ2-1; 14 nucleotides agree with TRBD2. The CDR3 loop spans 18 amino acids. Germline CDR1 is MNHNY and CDR2 is SVGAGI (reference sequence). J gave up 6 bases and V 5 bases, and 12 bases lay outside the gene matches. The CDR3 loop is CASSQSGLAGEWGNEQFF. DNA of the CDR3: TGTGCCAGCAGTCAGTCGGGACTAGCGGGAGAGTGGGGCAATGAGCAGTTCTTC.

The chain carries TRBV6-5 and TRBJ1-5, with D hard to call. CDR3 length: 13 amino acids. The germline V and J ends were trimmed by 5 bases and 7 bases, with 12 bases remaining between them. Germline CDR1 reads MNHEY; CDR2 reads SVGAGI. The DNA of the CDR3 is TGTGCCAGCAGTCTAATCTCTGGGCAGCCCCAGCATTTT. The encoded protein is CASSLISGQPQHF.

V usage is TRBV6-2 or TRBV6-3 and J usage is TRBJ2-7; 10 bases match TRBD2. The V and J ends lost 4 bases and 5 bases, in that order; junction bases with no gene match: 5. The germline gives CDR1 MNHEY, CDR2 SVGEGT. CDR3 length: 14 amino acids. The CDR3 spells CASSWQTSGDEQYF. The DNA for the CDR3 is TGTGCCAGCAGTTGGCAAACTAGCGGGGACGAGCAGTACTTC.

As for this clone: As the CDR3 is not closed by the conserved phenylalanine or tryptophan, this likely results from a read error. The DNA is omitted, as the CDR3 cannot be located on it reliably, and the CDR3 follows TCRdb's listing. The V call is TRBV27, the J call TRBJ2-6; TRBD1, as called in the table, went unchecked against the DNA. The CDR3 length equals 13 residues, ends included. The V gene's germline CDR1 is MNHEY and CDR2 SMNVEV (reference sequence). This CDR3 reads CASSPPLTGEVLR.

The chain recombines TRBV3-1 (or the pseudogene TRBV3-2) with TRBJ2-1; possibly TRBD1 for D (6 bases). Per the germline V gene, CDR1 is LGHDT and CDR2 is YNNKEL (reference sequence). The CDR3 consists of 19 residues. The germline V and J ends were trimmed by 1 base and 4 bases, with 23 bases remaining between them. The CDR3 DNA is TGTGCCAGCAGCCAAGTTATGGACAGTCCCTTCTCTCATTACAATGAGCAGTTCTTC. Amino acid sequence: CASSQVMDSPFSHYNEQFF.

As concerns this clone: Other DNA sequences within the sample encode an identical CDR3. The chain couples TRBV9 to TRBJ1-2, with 8 nucleotides matching TRBD1. After removal of 0 bases from V and 3 bases from J, the junction contained 4 bases not matched to a gene. The CDR3 spans 15 residues. Germline lookup yields CDR1 SGDLS and CDR2 YYNGEE. The CDR3 nucleotides are TGTGCCAGCAGCGTAGGTCAGGGGGCCGACTATGGCTACACCTTC. It specifies CASSVGQGADYGYTF.

This chain joins TRBV5-1 and TRBJ2-7; D not certain. Trimming cost V 4 bases and J 0 bases, with 11 bases left between them. This CDR3 has 14 residues. The germline CDR1 and CDR2 sequences are SGHRS and YFSETQ. CDR3 loop: CASSLTPISYEQYF. In DNA form, the CDR3 reads TGCGCCAGCAGCCTGACTCCCATCTCCTACGAGCAGTACTTC.